A few counts support the clone carrying this TCR beta chain. The data stem from a study of T cells in Graves' hyperthyroidism and ophthalmopathy. Trimming at V came to 6 bases and at J to 5 bases, leaving 5 bases not matched to a gene. CDR3 length: 14 amino acids. In germline, CDR1 is SNHLY, CDR2 FYNNEI. RNA transcripts provided the source from which TCR beta CDR3 regions were amplified. Using the HTBI primer set, a first-round RT-PCR was run on the TCR CDR3. TCRdb re-derived calls from the multiplex PCR reads in MiXCR, one entry per CDR3 protein. The sample holds hundreds of thousands of distinct CDR3 sequences, less than 25% seen once.

The chain carries TRBV2 and TRBJ2-1; 9 bases align to TRBD2. The receptor was derived from a man aged 25-45 years with Graves' ophthalmopathy. Sequencing used blood. The CDR3 protein is CASSETSGDNEQFF. CDR3 coding DNA: TGTGCCAGCAGCGAGACTAGCGGAGACAATGAGCAGTTCTTC.